This T cell receptor beta chain originates from a study of shared clonotypes between healthy human individuals. Findings of the study overall: Despite large depth, sorted-subset datasets appeared incompletely sequenced.

The germline CDR1 and CDR2 sequences are SGHRS and YFSETQ. V lost 4 bases and J lost 8; bases outside the gene matches: 7. The CDR3 spans 15 residues. Regarding this clone: Its target is not known.

Donation came from healthy HIV-negative adults that had no recent acute infections or vaccinations. Nashville, Tennessee was home to all donors, who were Caucasian adults. Clones were read by immunoSEQ multiplex PCR, and TCRdb kept only the in-frame ones, dropping some. The sample has over 1.4 million clones; 95% to 97% are singletons. The chain is built from TRBV5-1 and TRBJ2-1; 12 nucleotides align to TRBD2. Sample: naive CD4+ T cells sorted from blood. Subset of the sample: CD45RA+ positively selected. The sequence derives from a man aged 30-40 years in good health. Here the CDR3 DNA reads TGCGCCAGCAGCCAGACTAGCGGGAGTTTTGATGAGCAGTTCTTC. This sequence encodes CASSQTSGSFDEQFF.